The T cell receptor (beta chain) described here comes from a study of beta chain features in type 1 diabetes. V shed 5 bases and J shed 1 base, with 10 bases lying between them. CDR3 length: 14 amino acids. Per the germline V gene, CDR1 is LNHDA and CDR2 is SQIVND (reference sequence). Notes on this clone: Its antigen remains unidentified.

Blood was collected once per donor into heparin, averaging about 120 mL. Researchers reported sorting CD4+ naive, central memory, regulatory and stem cell-like memory cells via CD45RO/CCR7/CD25/CD127/CD95/CD27. Expressed TCRB transcripts were sequenced after all isolated RNA was converted to cDNA. TCRdb's copy holds only in-frame clones and misses some; the assay was immunoSEQ multiplex PCR. This table holds about 220,000 clones, under 13% found once. Study-level points and caveats: More deletions and fewer insertions at VDJ junctions were seen in type 1 diabetes patients. Sequencing the cDNA could make cells with high TCR expression show up more than they should.

The source of this sequence is a man in his late teens or twenties in good health. This rearrangement joins TRBV19 to TRBJ2-3, with D maybe TRBD1 (6 bases). Material for sequencing was central memory CD4+ T cells from blood. The CDR3 is CASSPTGRTDTQYF. CDR3 in DNA: TGTGCCAGTAGTCCGACAGGTCGCACAGATACGCAGTATTTT. Variable domain in full (rest from reference TRBV19 and TRBJ2-3): DGGITQSPKYLFRKEGQNVTLSCEQNLNHDAMYWYRQDPGQGLRLIYYSQIVNDFQKGDIAEGYSVSREKKESFPLTVTSAQKNPTAFYLCASSPTGRTDTQYFGPGTRLTVL.